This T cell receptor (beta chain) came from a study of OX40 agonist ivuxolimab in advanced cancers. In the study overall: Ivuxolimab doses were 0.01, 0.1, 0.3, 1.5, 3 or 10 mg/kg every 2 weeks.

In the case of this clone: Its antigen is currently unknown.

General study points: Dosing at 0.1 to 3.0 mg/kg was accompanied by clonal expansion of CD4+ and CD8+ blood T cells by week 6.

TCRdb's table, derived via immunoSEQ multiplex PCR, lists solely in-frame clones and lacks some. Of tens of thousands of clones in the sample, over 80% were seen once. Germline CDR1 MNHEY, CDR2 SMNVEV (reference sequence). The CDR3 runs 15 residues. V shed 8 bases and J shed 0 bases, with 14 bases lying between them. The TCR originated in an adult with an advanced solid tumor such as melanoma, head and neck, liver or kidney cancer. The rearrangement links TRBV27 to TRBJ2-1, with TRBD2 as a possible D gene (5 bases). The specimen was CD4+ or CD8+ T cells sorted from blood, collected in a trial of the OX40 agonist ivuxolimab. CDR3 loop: CASARVGSSYNEQFF. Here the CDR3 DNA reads TGTGCCAGCGCCCGGGTGGGGAGCTCCTACAATGAGCAGTTCTTC.